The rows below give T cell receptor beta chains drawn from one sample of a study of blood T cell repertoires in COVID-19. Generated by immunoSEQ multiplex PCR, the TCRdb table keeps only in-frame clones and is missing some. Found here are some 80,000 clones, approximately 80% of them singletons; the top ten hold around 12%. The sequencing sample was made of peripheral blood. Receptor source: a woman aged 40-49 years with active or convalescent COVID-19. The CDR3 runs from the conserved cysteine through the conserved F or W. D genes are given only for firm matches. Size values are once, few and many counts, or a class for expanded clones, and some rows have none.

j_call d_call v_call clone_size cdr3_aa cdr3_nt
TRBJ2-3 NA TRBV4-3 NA CASSQDFIDTQYF TGCGCCAGCAGCCAGGACTTTATAGATACGCAGTATTTT
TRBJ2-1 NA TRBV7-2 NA CASSHLTGPYNEQFF TGTGCCAGCAGCCACCTCACAGGGCCCTACAATGAGCAGTTCTTC
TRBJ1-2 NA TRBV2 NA CASSQGAYGYTF TGTGCCAGCAGTCAGGGCGCCTATGGCTACACCTTC
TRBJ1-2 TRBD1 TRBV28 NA CASSLRGQDGYTF TGTGCCAGCAGTTTACGAGGACAGGATGGCTACACCTTC
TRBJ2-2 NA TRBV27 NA CASSLRPGVGTGELFF TGTGCCAGCAGTTTGCGTCCGGGGGTAGGCACCGGGGAGCTGTTTTTT
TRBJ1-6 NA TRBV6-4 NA CASSVQGNSPLHF TGTGCCAGCAGTGTTCAGGGAAATTCACCCCTCCACTTT
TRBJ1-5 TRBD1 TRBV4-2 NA CASSPGQYNQPQHF TGTGCCAGCAGTCCGGGACAGTACAATCAGCCCCAGCATTTT
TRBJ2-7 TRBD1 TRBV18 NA CASSPGTGFDEQYF TGTGCCAGCTCACCGGGGACAGGGTTTGACGAGCAGTACTTC
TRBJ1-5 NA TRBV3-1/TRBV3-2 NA CASSQRDHINQPQHF TGTGCCAGCAGCCAACGGGATCACATAAATCAGCCCCAGCATTTT
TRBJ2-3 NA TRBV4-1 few CASSQDWALRDTQYF TGCGCCAGCAGCCAAGACTGGGCGCTTCGAGATACGCAGTATTTT
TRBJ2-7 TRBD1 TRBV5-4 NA CASSWGQGRPYEQYF TGTGCCAGCAGCTGGGGACAGGGTCGACCCTACGAGCAGTACTTC
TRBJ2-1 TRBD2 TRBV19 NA CASSILAGGKSEQFF TGTGCCAGTAGTATACTAGCGGGGGGTAAAAGTGAGCAGTTCTTC
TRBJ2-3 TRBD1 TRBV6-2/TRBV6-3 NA CASSYPQGDTDTQYF TGTGCCAGCAGTTACCCACAGGGGGATACAGATACGCAGTATTTT
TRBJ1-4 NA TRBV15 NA CATSRDYLNEKLFF TGTGCCACCAGCAGAGACTACCTTAATGAAAAACTGTTTTTT
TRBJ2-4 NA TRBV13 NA CASSPPGAVAKNIQYF TGTGCCAGCAGCCCACCTGGGGCGGTAGCCAAAAACATTCAGTACTTC